The subject of this entry is one T cell receptor (beta chain). Its target is not known. The CDR3 extends over 15 amino acids. Trimming removed 4 bases from V and 7 bases from J, with 16 bases in between. Germline CDR1 is ENHRY and CDR2 is SYGVKD. Sequencing was performed with immunoSEQ multiplex PCR; in TCRdb, only in-frame clones are kept and a portion is missing. The sample records 90,000 to 150,000 clones, roughly nine tenths being singletons. This sample is drawn from a study of T cell responses to AZD1222 COVID-19 vaccine. Regarding the study as a whole: After two AZD1222 doses, spike-specific TCR breadth and depth rose versus day 0. Clonal diversity may have been underestimated, and the donors were mostly white British, with more females than males.

Samples with a second dose at about 4 or about 12 weeks were pooled together. This chain connects TRBV10-3 to TRBJ2-2; the D call may be TRBD1 or TRBD2 (6 bases each). The material sequenced was peripheral blood, taken 28 days after the second AZD1222 dose. The source is an adult who received the AZD1222 COVID-19 vaccine. The CDR3 DNA reads as TGTGCCATCAGTGTCGGGACTGGGGGCCTCGGGGAGCTGTTTTTT. This sequence encodes CAISVGTGGLGELFF.